These T cell receptor beta chains were read from a single sample in a study of human T cells and chemical hapten exposure. TCRdb analysed the RACE reads with MiXCR anew, one entry per CDR3 protein. This sample yields 110,000 to 150,000 distinct CDR3 sequences, of which approximately 10% are seen a single time; under 1.5% belongs to the top ten. The sample here was whole blood, taken in connection with sensitization to the hapten diphenylcyclopropenone (DPC). The receptors here all came from a woman between 45 and 65 years old with alopecia areata. Some clones in this sample may be carry-over from other donors' samples. Each CDR3 is given with its conserved first and last residue. The order of the fields is clone size, V gene, D gene, J gene, CDR3 protein, CDR3 DNA. D genes are given only for firm matches. Size values are once, few and many counts, or a class for expanded clones, and some rows have none.

abundance: many
v_gene: TRBV20-1
d_gene: .
j_gene: TRBJ2-1
CDR3aa: CSARDPAISSYNEQFF
CDR3nt: TGCAGTGCTAGAGATCCAGCTATTAGCTCCTACAATGAGCAGTTCTTC

abundance: .
v_gene: TRBV28
d_gene: .
j_gene: TRBJ1-2
CDR3aa: CASAVNGARGYTF
CDR3nt: TGTGCCAGTGCAGTGAATGGAGCGCGGGGCTACACCTTC

abundance: few
v_gene: TRBV9
d_gene: .
j_gene: TRBJ1-3
CDR3aa: CASTEGLNGNTIYF
CDR3nt: TGTGCCAGCACCGAGGGGTTGAACGGAAACACCATATATTTT

abundance: .
v_gene: TRBV7-2
d_gene: .
j_gene: TRBJ1-4
CDR3aa: CASSLTGPDEKLFF
CDR3nt: TGTGCCAGCAGCTTAACTGGTCCGGATGAAAAACTGTTTTTT

abundance: .
v_gene: TRBV6-6
d_gene: .
j_gene: TRBJ1-1
CDR3aa: CASSTEGDKNTEAFF
CDR3nt: TGTGCCAGCAGTACCGAGGGCGACAAGAACACTGAAGCTTTCTTT

abundance: .
v_gene: TRBV3-1
d_gene: TRBD2
j_gene: TRBJ2-7
CDR3aa: CASSRRGGTSGGEQYF
CDR3nt: TGTGCCAGCAGCCGCCGAGGGGGGACTAGCGGGGGCGAGCAGTACTTC

abundance: many
v_gene: TRBV6-5
d_gene: TRBD1
j_gene: TRBJ1-3
CDR3aa: CASSKLGQARSGNTIYF
CDR3nt: TGTGCCAGCAGTAAACTGGGACAGGCCCGCTCTGGAAACACCATATATTTT

abundance: few
v_gene: TRBV28
d_gene: .
j_gene: TRBJ2-1
CDR3aa: CASSLAGGPYNEQFF
CDR3nt: TGTGCCAGCAGTTTGGCGGGTGGGCCTTACAATGAGCAGTTCTTC

abundance: many
v_gene: TRBV30
d_gene: .
j_gene: TRBJ2-3
CDR3aa: CAWSVPSVGPDTQYF
CDR3nt: TGTGCCTGGAGTGTACCCAGCGTCGGTCCAGATACGCAGTATTTT

abundance: few
v_gene: TRBV7-8
d_gene: .
j_gene: TRBJ2-3
CDR3aa: CASSLVATTDTQYF
CDR3nt: TGTGCCAGCAGCCTTGTGGCGACCACAGATACGCAGTATTTT

abundance: few
v_gene: TRBV29-1
d_gene: .
j_gene: TRBJ2-3
CDR3aa: CSVGANTDTQYF
CDR3nt: TGCAGCGTGGGGGCCAACACAGATACGCAGTATTTT

abundance: .
v_gene: TRBV6-5
d_gene: TRBD2
j_gene: TRBJ2-7
CDR3aa: CASSPGGTPTPYEQYF
CDR3nt: TGTGCCAGCAGTCCCGGGGGGACTCCAACCCCCTACGAGCAGTACTTC

abundance: few
v_gene: TRBV6-5
d_gene: TRBD1
j_gene: TRBJ1-3
CDR3aa: CASSYSGQGSGNTIYF
CDR3nt: TGTGCCAGCAGTTACTCGGGACAGGGATCTGGAAACACCATATATTTT

abundance: few
v_gene: TRBV12-3/TRBV12-4
d_gene: .
j_gene: TRBJ1-5
CDR3aa: CASSLTPGDSNQPQHF
CDR3nt: TGTGCCAGCAGTTTAACCCCCGGGGATAGCAATCAGCCCCAGCATTTT

abundance: many
v_gene: TRBV12-3/TRBV12-4
d_gene: .
j_gene: TRBJ2-3
CDR3aa: CASSFSQGRGDTQYF
CDR3nt: TGTGCCAGCAGTTTTTCACAGGGTAGAGGAGATACGCAGTATTTT

abundance: few
v_gene: TRBV7-7
d_gene: TRBD2
j_gene: TRBJ2-3
CDR3aa: CASSPLGRAGDTQYF
CDR3nt: TGTGCTAGCAGCCCCCTAGGGAGGGCGGGTGATACGCAGTATTTT

abundance: .
v_gene: TRBV7-6
d_gene: .
j_gene: TRBJ2-1
CDR3aa: CASSLVGVNEQFF
CDR3nt: TGTGCCAGCAGCTTAGTAGGCGTAAATGAGCAGTTCTTC

abundance: .
v_gene: TRBV29-1
d_gene: .
j_gene: TRBJ2-1
CDR3aa: CSVEAGGRSYNEQFF
CDR3nt: TGCAGCGTCGAAGCCGGGGGACGGTCCTACAATGAGCAGTTCTTC

abundance: .
v_gene: TRBV11-2
d_gene: .
j_gene: TRBJ1-6
CDR3aa: CASSLSLRGNNSPLHF
CDR3nt: TGTGCCAGCAGCTTATCTCTGCGGGGTAATAATTCACCCCTCCACTTT

abundance: .
v_gene: TRBV11-2
d_gene: .
j_gene: TRBJ1-3
CDR3aa: CASSLFGSTGNTIYF
CDR3nt: TGTGCCAGCAGCTTATTTGGATCGACTGGAAACACCATATATTTT

abundance: many
v_gene: TRBV20-1
d_gene: .
j_gene: TRBJ1-5
CDR3aa: CSASQGLRQPQHF
CDR3nt: TGCAGTGCTAGTCAGGGACTCAGGCAGCCCCAGCATTTT

abundance: few
v_gene: TRBV6-6
d_gene: .
j_gene: TRBJ2-7
CDR3aa: CASSYSGTYEQYF
CDR3nt: TGTGCCAGCAGTTACTCGGGCACTTACGAGCAGTACTTC

abundance: many
v_gene: TRBV20-1
d_gene: TRBD2
j_gene: TRBJ2-2
CDR3aa: CSAPSAGVAGELFF
CDR3nt: TGCAGTGCTCCCTCCGCGGGGGTAGCCGGGGAGCTGTTTTTT

abundance: once
v_gene: TRBV6-2/TRBV6-3
d_gene: .
j_gene: TRBJ2-5
CDR3aa: CASSSRDNHLGTQYF
CDR3nt: TGTGCCAGCAGTTCACGGGACAACCACCTGGGGACCCAGTACTTC

abundance: few
v_gene: TRBV7-9
d_gene: .
j_gene: TRBJ2-7
CDR3aa: CASSLEGRGEQYF
CDR3nt: TGTGCCAGCAGCCTAGAGGGGAGAGGCGAGCAGTACTTC

abundance: few
v_gene: TRBV6-1
d_gene: .
j_gene: TRBJ2-3
CDR3aa: CASSMGAGADTQYF
CDR3nt: TGTGCCAGCAGTATGGGGGCGGGAGCAGATACGCAGTATTTT

abundance: many
v_gene: TRBV6-2/TRBV6-3
d_gene: .
j_gene: TRBJ2-5
CDR3aa: CASSYWGEPAETQYF
CDR3nt: TGTGCCAGCAGTTACTGGGGGGAGCCTGCGGAGACCCAGTACTTC

abundance: .
v_gene: TRBV19
d_gene: TRBD2
j_gene: TRBJ2-2
CDR3aa: CASSIELAGPNTGELFF
CDR3nt: TGTGCCAGTAGTATAGAGCTAGCGGGACCGAACACCGGGGAGCTGTTTTTT

abundance: many
v_gene: TRBV5-1
d_gene: TRBD1
j_gene: TRBJ1-3
CDR3aa: CASSLGGQRSGNTIYF
CDR3nt: TGCGCCAGCAGCTTGGGGGGACAGCGCTCTGGAAACACCATATATTTT

abundance: .
v_gene: TRBV6-5
d_gene: TRBD1
j_gene: TRBJ1-6
CDR3aa: CASSPQGEESPLHF
CDR3nt: TGTGCCAGCAGCCCACAGGGGGAAGAATCACCCCTCCACTTT

abundance: .
v_gene: TRBV20-1
d_gene: .
j_gene: TRBJ2-1
CDR3aa: CSARDRRGLRGEQFF
CDR3nt: TGCAGTGCTAGAGATCGGAGGGGATTAAGGGGTGAGCAGTTCTTC

abundance: few
v_gene: TRBV29-1
d_gene: .
j_gene: TRBJ2-5
CDR3aa: CSVETGPKTQYF
CDR3nt: TGCAGCGTTGAAACGGGGCCAAAGACCCAGTACTTC

abundance: .
v_gene: TRBV18
d_gene: .
j_gene: TRBJ1-3
CDR3aa: CASSPAGPGNTIYF
CDR3nt: TGTGCCAGCTCACCAGCAGGGCCGGGAAACACCATATATTTT

abundance: .
v_gene: TRBV28
d_gene: TRBD1
j_gene: TRBJ2-3
CDR3aa: CASSLGGTGIDTQYF
CDR3nt: TGTGCCAGCAGTTTGGGCGGGACAGGAATAGATACGCAGTATTTT

abundance: few
v_gene: TRBV20-1
d_gene: .
j_gene: TRBJ2-3
CDR3aa: CSSTITDTQYF
CDR3nt: TGCTCCTCAACAATCACAGATACGCAGTATTTT

abundance: .
v_gene: TRBV19
d_gene: TRBD1
j_gene: TRBJ2-1
CDR3aa: CAGYGTGGVNEQFF
CDR3nt: TGTGCCGGCTACGGGACAGGGGGCGTGAATGAGCAGTTCTTC